This TCR beta chain derives from a study of beta chain features in type 1 diabetes. Findings and caveats of the study: Naive, central memory and regulatory TCRB repertoires appeared more similar among patients than healthy donors.

Expressed TCRB transcripts were sequenced after all isolated RNA was converted to cDNA. Produced via immunoSEQ multiplex PCR; TCRdb's table is partial and in-frame only. Here the sample spans 350,000 or so clones, roughly 21% being singletons. On this clone itself: Its antigen is as yet unknown.

The CDR3 contains 15 residues. V was pared by 2 bases and J by 2 bases, with 4 bases of the junction left unmatched. Germline CDR1 reads MNHNS; CDR2 reads SASEGT. What was sequenced was naive CD4+ T cells from blood. This clonotype originated in a woman aged 18-29 years in good health. V usage is TRBV6-1 and J usage is TRBJ2-7; TRBD2 matches 9 bases. The CDR3: CASSERREGPYEQYF. In DNA form, the CDR3 reads TGTGCCAGCAGTGAAAGGCGGGAGGGCCCCTACGAGCAGTACTTC.